The rows below give T cell receptor beta chains drawn from one sample of a study of T cell repertoires in cytomegalovirus infection. Their target antigens are unknown. A single record per CDR3 protein comes from TCRdb applying MiXCR to the reads. The sample includes approximately 500,000 distinct CDR3 sequences, 33% of them seen just once. The sequences come from cultured PBMCs, collected from culture after CMV antigen stimulation. The receptors here all came from a human donor in good health (CMV status not recorded). Some clones in this sample may be carry-over from other donors' samples. Each CDR3 is given with its conserved first and last residue. Fields, in order: CDR3 length, J gene, clone size, D gene, V gene, CDR3 protein, CDR3 DNA. A D gene is named only where the DNA matches it firmly. The size entry is marked missing in some rows and otherwise reads once, few, many or a size class.

length: 15; J: TRBJ2-1; size: -; D: TRBD2; V: TRBV12-5; CDR3: CASGKGLAYYNEQFF; DNA: TGTGCTAGTGGTAAGGGACTAGCGTATTACAATGAGCAGTTCTTC
length: 15; J: TRBJ1-5; size: -; D: -; V: TRBV15; CDR3: CATSRAQGSNQPQHF; DNA: TGTGCCACCAGCAGAGCGCAGGGAAGCAATCAGCCCCAGCATTTT
length: 15; J: TRBJ2-3; size: -; D: TRBD2; V: TRBV6-2/TRBV6-3; CDR3: CASTQSGSLFDTQYF; DNA: TGTGCCAGCACCCAAAGCGGGAGCCTTTTCGATACGCAGTATTTT
length: 14; J: TRBJ2-3; size: -; D: -; V: TRBV20-1; CDR3: CSATPGLGRDTQYF; DNA: TGCAGTGCGACTCCGGGACTCGGTCGGGATACGCAGTATTTT
length: 14; J: TRBJ1-1; size: -; D: TRBD1; V: TRBV20-1; CDR3: CSAPTLRQGAEAFF; DNA: TGCAGTGCTCCCACTCTCAGACAGGGCGCTGAAGCTTTCTTT
length: 15; J: TRBJ2-5; size: many; D: -; V: TRBV12-3/TRBV12-4; CDR3: CASQQGGGSQETQYF; DNA: TGTGCCAGCCAACAAGGGGGAGGGAGCCAAGAGACCCAGTACTTC
length: 15; J: TRBJ2-5; size: -; D: TRBD2; V: TRBV7-2; CDR3: CASSIERGGRETQYF; DNA: TGTGCCAGCAGCATCGAGCGGGGCGGGCGAGAGACCCAGTACTTC
length: 18; J: TRBJ2-7; size: once; D: TRBD1; V: TRBV12-3/TRBV12-4; CDR3: CASSPGQGAFFAPYEQYF; DNA: TGTGCCAGCAGTCCCGGACAGGGGGCGTTTTTCGCCCCCTACGAGCAGTACTTC
length: 13; J: TRBJ2-5; size: once; D: -; V: TRBV10-3; CDR3: CAISVRRGETQYF; DNA: TGTGCCATCAGTGTCCGGCGGGGAGAGACCCAGTACTTC
length: 17; J: TRBJ1-4; size: -; D: TRBD1; V: TRBV20-1; CDR3: CSARPPQGGVLREKLFF; DNA: TGCAGTGCTAGACCGCCCCAGGGGGGGGTTCTACGTGAAAAACTGTTTTTT
length: 15; J: TRBJ2-1; size: -; D: TRBD1; V: TRBV30; CDR3: CAWSTRGPRGNEQFF; DNA: TGTGCCTGGAGTACAAGGGGGCCAAGAGGGAATGAGCAGTTCTTC
length: 13; J: TRBJ1-2; size: -; D: -; V: TRBV7-2; CDR3: CASSSTGTSGYTF; DNA: TGTGCCAGCAGCTCAACCGGGACGTCAGGCTACACCTTC
length: 14; J: TRBJ2-5; size: -; D: TRBD2; V: TRBV6-8; CDR3: CASRRLAGKETQYF; DNA: TGTGCCAGCAGAAGACTAGCGGGAAAAGAGACCCAGTACTTC
length: 15; J: TRBJ1-1; size: few; D: -; V: TRBV10-2; CDR3: CASSEVAGGDTEAFF; DNA: TGCGCCAGCAGTGAGGTGGCTGGAGGGGACACTGAAGCTTTCTTT
length: 14; J: TRBJ2-3; size: -; D: -; V: TRBV2; CDR3: CASSDGIKADTQYF; DNA: TGTGCCAGCAGCGATGGGATTAAGGCAGATACGCAGTATTTT
length: 15; J: TRBJ1-5; size: few; D: -; V: TRBV10-3; CDR3: CAISESPGTNQPQHF; DNA: TGTGCCATCAGTGAGTCCCCGGGGACCAATCAGCCCCAGCATTTT
length: 13; J: TRBJ1-1; size: few; D: -; V: TRBV19; CDR3: CASSGRGNTEAFF; DNA: TGTGCCAGTTCGGGGAGGGGAAACACTGAAGCTTTCTTT
length: 12; J: TRBJ1-2; size: -; D: -; V: TRBV12-3/TRBV12-4; CDR3: CASLKTVGGYTF; DNA: TGTGCCAGCCTAAAAACAGTGGGCGGCTACACCTTC
length: 18; J: TRBJ2-2; size: -; D: -; V: TRBV7-2; CDR3: CASSLGGAGASNTGELFF; DNA: TGTGCCAGCAGCCTAGGGGGGGCAGGGGCATCGAACACCGGGGAGCTGTTTTTT
length: 14; J: TRBJ1-2; size: -; D: -; V: TRBV4-1; CDR3: CASSQGSGGYGYTF; DNA: TGCGCCAGCAGCCAAGGATCCGGGGGCTATGGCTACACCTTC
length: 14; J: TRBJ1-5; size: -; D: TRBD1; V: TRBV6-6; CDR3: CASSYDRGSQPQHF; DNA: TGTGCCAGCAGTTACGACAGGGGGAGTCAGCCCCAGCATTTT
length: 16; J: TRBJ2-1; size: -; D: -; V: TRBV28; CDR3: CASEIGGAPAAVEQFF; DNA: TGTGCCAGCGAAATTGGGGGAGCCCCGGCGGCGGTTGAGCAGTTCTTC
length: 13; J: TRBJ2-4; size: few; D: -; V: TRBV6-2/TRBV6-3; CDR3: CASSYSQRNIQYF; DNA: TGTGCCAGCAGTTACTCGCAGCGGAACATTCAGTACTTC